One and the same sample provided the 22 T cell receptor beta chains below, sequenced in a study of blood T cell repertoires in COVID-19 (dated by TCRdb to the early 2020s). The receptor library was made with the immunoSEQ multiplex PCR assay. TCRdb holds this immuneACCESS table with in-frame rearrangements only. Some clones are missing; in checked studies, unresolved V genes explain under half, and the rest has no known cause. For this sample the table gives approximately 74,000 clones, of which approximately 90% were detected only once. 4.8% of the sample is taken by the ten largest. The sequenced material came from peripheral blood. Receptors were obtained from a woman aged 55-69 years with active COVID-19.

This clone was detected once. The chain employs TRBV3-1 (or the pseudogene TRBV3-2) and TRBJ2-7, with D perhaps TRBD2 (6 bases). Looked up from germline, CDR1 is LGHDT and CDR2 is YNNKEL (reference sequence). V lost 4 bases and J lost 13, with 17 bases in between. This CDR3 has 12 residues. The CDR3 sequence: CASSPGGEGPYF. Written as DNA, the CDR3 is TGTGCCAGCAGCCCCGGGGGTGAGGGACCCTACTTC.

The genes are TRBV12-3 or TRBV12-4 and TRBJ1-2; 7 bases line up with TRBD1. The CDR3 extends over 13 amino acids. The V and J ends lost 5 bases and 5 bases, in that order; junction bases with no gene match: 5. CDR3 DNA sequence: TGTGCCAGCAGTGCCCGGACAGGATATGGCTACACCTTC. Amino acids: CASSARTGYGYTF.

V and J are TRBV4-1 and TRBJ2-1, with 7 bases identical to TRBD2. Trimming cost V 4 bases and J 8 bases; bases outside gene matches: 14. The CDR3 contains 16 residues. Looked up from germline, CDR1 is MGHRA and CDR2 is YSYEKL. CDR3 sequence reads: CASSPSSGSWGDEQFF. CDR3 DNA sequence: TGCGCCAGCAGCCCATCTAGCGGTTCCTGGGGGGATGAGCAGTTCTTC.

This clone has only one observation. The rearrangement joins TRBV7-2 to TRBJ2-1, with 9 positions matching TRBD2. The CDR3 totals 14 residues. The germline gives CDR1 SGHTA, CDR2 FQGNSA. V lost 9 bases to trimming and J lost 12 bases; unmatched junction nucleotides: 15. The CDR3 loop reads CASNSGRVDMVQFF. CDR3 in DNA: TGTGCCAGTAATAGCGGGAGAGTGGATATGGTGCAGTTCTTC. The whole variable domain, filled in from reference TRBV7-2 and TRBJ2-1, reads GAGVSQSPSNKVTEKGKDVELRCDPISGHTALYWYRQSLGQGLEFLIYFQGNSAPDKSGLPSDRFSAERTGGSVSTLTIQRTQQEDSAVYLCASNSGRVDMVQFFGPGTRLTVL.

CDR3 amino acids: CASSLIGETDTQYF. In DNA form, the CDR3 reads TGTGCCAGCTCACTAATCGGGGAGACAGATACGCAGTATTTT. The V call is TRBV18, the J call TRBJ2-3; tentatively, D is TRBD2 (5 bases). Trimming cost V 4 bases and J 3 bases, with 11 bases left between them. Germline CDR1 KGHSH, CDR2 LQKENI. The CDR3 sequence is 14 residues long.

This chain joins TRBV7-2 and TRBJ2-5, with TRBD1 as a possible D gene (5 bases). This CDR3 comprises 16 residues. In germline, CDR1 is SGHTA, CDR2 FQGNSA. Trimming removed 2 bases at V and 0 bases at J, with 13 bases between. The CDR3 sequence: CASSLWQGNYQETQYF. The CDR3 nucleotides are TGTGCCAGCAGCTTATGGCAGGGAAATTACCAAGAGACCCAGTACTTC.

The chain couples TRBV24-1 to TRBJ2-1; 8 bases map to TRBD2. The trim removed 0 bases at V and 7 bases at J, leaving 7 bases unmatched. CDR1 is KGHDR and CDR2 is SFDVKD in the germline V gene. The CDR3 sequence is 16 residues long. The CDR3 DNA sequence: TGTGCCACCAGTGATTTGCCGGGGACTAGTAGAAATGAGCAGTTCTTC. This sequence encodes CATSDLPGTSRNEQFF.

V and J are TRBV21-1 and TRBJ1-2; the D call in the table, TRBD1, was not verified against the DNA. TRBV21-1 represents a pseudogene. The CDR3 loop spans 14 amino acids. The CDR3 coding sequence is TGTGCCAGCAAGAAGACATACACTAACTATGGCTACACCTTC. Protein product: CASKKTYTNYGYTF.

The V gene is TRBV6-5, the J gene TRBJ2-5; 7 nucleotides match TRBD2. The CDR3 sequence is 13 residues long. J gave up 3 bases and V 8 bases, and 6 bases lay outside the gene matches. The germline CDR1 and CDR2 sequences are MNHEY and SVGAGI. CDR3 DNA: TGTGCCAGCGGGGGGGTTCCTAAAGAGACCCAGTACTTC. Its protein is CASGGVPKETQYF.

The rearrangement joins TRBV11-2 to TRBJ2-7, with TRBD1 identical over 8 bases. Trimming cost V 1 base and J 4 bases; bases outside gene matches: 3. Germline V lookup: CDR1 SGHAT, CDR2 FQNNGV. CDR3 length: 14 residues. CDR3 in DNA: TGTGCCAGCAGCTTAGGCCGACAGGGGTACGAGCAGTACTTC. Its protein product is CASSLGRQGYEQYF.

The J gene is TRBJ2-2, the V gene TRBV7-8, with 11 nucleotides matching TRBD2. This CDR3 is 17 amino acids long. The V and J ends lost 4 bases and 4 bases, in that order; junction bases with no gene match: 8. The germline V gene encodes CDR1 SGHVS and CDR2 FQNEAQ. CDR3 in amino acids: CASSWVRLAGPTGELFF. The DNA of the CDR3 is TGTGCCAGCAGCTGGGTTCGACTAGCGGGACCCACCGGGGAGCTGTTTTTT.

As DNA, the CDR3 is TGCGCCAGCAGCTTGTCTTCCGGAGGGTCGGCGGCGGATACGCAGTATTTT. Amino acids: CASSLSSGGSAADTQYF. The V call is TRBV5-1, the J call TRBJ2-3; TRBD2 might be the D (6 bases). CDR1 and CDR2 (germline): SGHRS, YFSETQ. CDR3 length: 17 amino acids. V shed 1 base and J shed 6 bases, with 21 bases lying between them.

This clone has only a few counts. J is TRBJ1-4 and V is TRBV5-4, with TRBD1 identical over 11 bases. Germline loops: CDR1 SGHNT, CDR2 YYREEE (reference sequence). The V and J ends lost 0 bases and 8 bases, in that order; junction bases with no gene match: 3. The CDR3 contains 15 residues. CDR3 loop: CASSLDGTGGEKLFF. The CDR3 DNA reads as TGTGCCAGCAGCTTGGACGGGACAGGGGGGGAAAAACTGTTTTTT.

The chain links TRBV2 to TRBJ2-7, with 10 positions matching TRBD2. The V and J ends lost 8 bases and 4 bases, in that order; junction bases with no gene match: 8. Germline V gene sequence: CDR1 SNHLY, CDR2 FYNNEI. The CDR3 loop spans 14 amino acids. The CDR3 sequence: CASGHGLADYEQYF. The DNA for the CDR3 is TGTGCCAGCGGCCACGGACTAGCGGATTACGAGCAGTACTTC.

The chain is built from TRBV28 and TRBJ1-5; the match to TRBD1 covers 7 bases. With 8 bases clipped from V and 6 bases from J, the junction kept 7 bases outside the gene matches. Germline V gene data show CDR1 as MDHEN and CDR2 as SYDVKM. The CDR3 has 13 residues. The CDR3 loop is CASLQQGFQPQHF. CDR3 coding DNA: TGTGCCAGCTTACAACAGGGGTTTCAGCCCCAGCATTTT.

The chain is built from TRBV3-1 (or the pseudogene TRBV3-2) and TRBJ2-3; TRBD2 might be the D (6 bases). This CDR3 contains 14 residues. V lost 4 bases and J 6 bases, leaving 14 bases between the germline ends. The V gene's germline CDR1 is LGHDT and CDR2 YNNKEL (reference sequence). CDR3 sequence (DNA): TGTGCCAGCAGCCTATCGGGAGACATGGATACGCAGTATTTT. Its protein is CASSLSGDMDTQYF.

V and J are TRBV30 and TRBJ1-2, with unresolved D. Germline V gene sequence: CDR1 GTSNPN, CDR2 SVGIG (reference sequence). Trimming left V 2 bases short and J 4 bases short, with 11 bases between. This CDR3 has 13 amino acids. Here the CDR3 reads CAWSPGRSYGYTF. The CDR3 bases are TGTGCCTGGAGTCCAGGCAGGTCCTATGGCTACACCTTC.

The J gene is TRBJ2-1, the V gene TRBV19; possible D gene TRBD2, 5 bases. Germline values: CDR1 LNHDA, CDR2 SQIVND (reference sequence). The CDR3 is made up of 14 amino acids. V lost 6 bases and J lost 2, with 11 bases in between. CDR3 nucleotide sequence: TGTGCCAGTAGCGGAGGCAGCACCTACAATGAGCAGTTCTTC. This encodes CASSGGSTYNEQFF.

The chain joins TRBV28 to TRBJ1-4, with 8 bases lining up with TRBD1. The CDR3 sequence is 14 residues long. The trim removed 7 bases at V and 7 bases at J, leaving 8 bases unmatched. Germline CDR1 is MDHEN and CDR2 is SYDVKM. The CDR3 DNA follows: TGTGCCAGCAACGACAGGGGATTCTCTGAAAAACTGTTTTTT. It is translated as CASNDRGFSEKLFF.

The V and J genes are TRBV6-6 and TRBJ1-6; D is perhaps TRBD1 (5 bases). Germline V gene data show CDR1 as MNHNY and CDR2 as SVGAGI (reference sequence). The CDR3 consists of 13 residues. V shed 3 bases and J shed 10 bases, with 10 bases lying between them. This chain's CDR3 is CASSYPQDSPLHF. The CDR3 coding sequence is TGTGCCAGCAGTTATCCACAGGACTCACCCCTCCACTTT.

The CDR3, as DNA: TGTGCCAGCAGCCCTCCTAGCGGGAGGAATGAGCAGTTCTTC. It encodes CASSPPSGRNEQFF. This chain links TRBV3-1 (or the pseudogene TRBV3-2) with TRBJ2-1; 11 bases agree with TRBD2. Germline V CDR1 and CDR2: LGHDT, YNNKEL (reference sequence). With 4 bases clipped from V and 7 bases from J, the junction kept 3 bases outside the gene matches. This CDR3 contains 14 residues.

The J gene is TRBJ2-5, the V gene TRBV20-1; maybe TRBD2 (6 bases). With 6 bases removed from V and 4 bases from J, the gap between germline ends came to 9 bases. Germline V lookup: CDR1 DFQATT, CDR2 SNEGSKA (reference sequence). This CDR3 spans 11 amino acids. The CDR3 sequence is CSAGLLETQYF. DNA for the CDR3: TGCAGTGCCGGACTACTAGAGACCCAGTACTTC.